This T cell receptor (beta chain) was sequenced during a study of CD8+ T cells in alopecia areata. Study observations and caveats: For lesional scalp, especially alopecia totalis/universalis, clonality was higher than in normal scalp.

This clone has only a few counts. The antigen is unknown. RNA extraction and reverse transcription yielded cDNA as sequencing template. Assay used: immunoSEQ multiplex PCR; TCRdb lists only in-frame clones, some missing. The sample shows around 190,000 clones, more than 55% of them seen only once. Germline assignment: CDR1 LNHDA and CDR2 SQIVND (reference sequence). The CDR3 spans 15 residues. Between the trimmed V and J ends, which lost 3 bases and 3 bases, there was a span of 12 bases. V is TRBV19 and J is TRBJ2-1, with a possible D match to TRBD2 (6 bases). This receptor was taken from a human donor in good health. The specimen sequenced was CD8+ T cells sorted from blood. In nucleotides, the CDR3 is TGTGCCAGTAGTATGGGGGGAACAGGCTACAATGAGCAGTTCTTC. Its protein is CASSMGGTGYNEQFF.